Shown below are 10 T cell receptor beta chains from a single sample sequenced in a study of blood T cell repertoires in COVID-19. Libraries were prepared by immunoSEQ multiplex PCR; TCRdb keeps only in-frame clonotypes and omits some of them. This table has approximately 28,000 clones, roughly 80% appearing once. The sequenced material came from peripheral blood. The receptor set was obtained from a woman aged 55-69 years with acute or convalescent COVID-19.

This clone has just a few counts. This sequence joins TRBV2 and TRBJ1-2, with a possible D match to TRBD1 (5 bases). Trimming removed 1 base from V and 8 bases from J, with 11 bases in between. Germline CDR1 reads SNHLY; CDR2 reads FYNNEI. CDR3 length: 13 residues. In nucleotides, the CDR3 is TGTGCCAGCAGTGAAGGCCGGGGGTCGGGCTACACCTTC. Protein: CASSEGRGSGYTF.

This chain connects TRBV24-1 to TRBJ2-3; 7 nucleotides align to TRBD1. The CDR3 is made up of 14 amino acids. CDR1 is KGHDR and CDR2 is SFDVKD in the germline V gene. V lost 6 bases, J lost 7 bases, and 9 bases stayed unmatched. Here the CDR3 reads CATSRDSLGNTQYF. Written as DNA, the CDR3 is TGTGCCACCAGTCGGGACAGCTTGGGGAATACGCAGTATTTT.

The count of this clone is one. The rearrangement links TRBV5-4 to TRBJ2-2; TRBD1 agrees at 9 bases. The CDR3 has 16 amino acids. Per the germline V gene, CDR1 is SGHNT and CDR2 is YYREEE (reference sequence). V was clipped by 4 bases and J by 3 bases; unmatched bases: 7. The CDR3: CASSPGQGGYTGELFF. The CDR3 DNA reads TGTGCCAGCAGCCCGGGACAGGGAGGGTACACCGGGGAGCTGTTTTTT.

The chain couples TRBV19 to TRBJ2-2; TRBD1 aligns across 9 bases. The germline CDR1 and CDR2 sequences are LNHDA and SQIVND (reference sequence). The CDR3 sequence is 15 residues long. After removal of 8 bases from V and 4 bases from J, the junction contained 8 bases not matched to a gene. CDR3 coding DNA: TGTGCCAGTCGTTACAGGGGGCAGGGCACCGGGGAGCTGTTTTTT. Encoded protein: CASRYRGQGTGELFF.

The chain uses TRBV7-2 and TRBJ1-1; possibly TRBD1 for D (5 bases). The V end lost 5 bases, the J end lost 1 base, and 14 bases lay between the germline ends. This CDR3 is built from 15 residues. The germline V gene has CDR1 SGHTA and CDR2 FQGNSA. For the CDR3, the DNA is TGTGCCAGCAGCCACGCAGGGACTACGAACACTGAAGCTTTCTTT. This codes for CASSHAGTTNTEAFF.

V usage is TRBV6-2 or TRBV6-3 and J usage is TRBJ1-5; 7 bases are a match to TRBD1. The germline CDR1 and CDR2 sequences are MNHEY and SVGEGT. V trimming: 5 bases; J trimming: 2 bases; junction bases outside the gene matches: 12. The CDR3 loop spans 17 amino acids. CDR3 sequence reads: CASSKIDRVRGNQPQHF. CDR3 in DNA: TGTGCCAGCAGTAAAATTGACAGGGTTCGGGGCAATCAGCCCCAGCATTTT.

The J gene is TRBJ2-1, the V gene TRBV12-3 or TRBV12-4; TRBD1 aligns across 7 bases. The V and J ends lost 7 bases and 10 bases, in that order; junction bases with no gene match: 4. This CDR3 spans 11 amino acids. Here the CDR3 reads CASTADREQFF. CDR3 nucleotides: TGTGCCAGCACCGCGGACAGGGAGCAGTTCTTC.

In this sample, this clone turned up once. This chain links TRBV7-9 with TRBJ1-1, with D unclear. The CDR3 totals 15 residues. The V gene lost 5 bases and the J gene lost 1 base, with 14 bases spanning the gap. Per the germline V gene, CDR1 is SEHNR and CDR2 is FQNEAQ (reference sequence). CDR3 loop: CASSAGSRQNTEAFF. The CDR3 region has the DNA TGTGCCAGCAGCGCTGGGAGTCGCCAGAACACTGAAGCTTTCTTT. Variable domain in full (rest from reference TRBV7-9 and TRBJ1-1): DTGVSQNPRHKITKRGQNVTFRCDPISEHNRLYWYRQTLGQGPEFLTYFQNEAQLEKSRLLSDRFSAERPKGSFSTLEIQRTEQGDSAMYLCASSAGSRQNTEAFFGQGTRLTVV.

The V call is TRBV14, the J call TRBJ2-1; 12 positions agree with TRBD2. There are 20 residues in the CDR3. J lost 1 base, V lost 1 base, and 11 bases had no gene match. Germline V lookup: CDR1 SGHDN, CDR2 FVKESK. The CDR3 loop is CASSQGGLAGYYGSYNEQFF. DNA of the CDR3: TGTGCCAGCAGCCAAGGAGGACTAGCGGGGTACTACGGGTCCTACAATGAGCAGTTCTTC.

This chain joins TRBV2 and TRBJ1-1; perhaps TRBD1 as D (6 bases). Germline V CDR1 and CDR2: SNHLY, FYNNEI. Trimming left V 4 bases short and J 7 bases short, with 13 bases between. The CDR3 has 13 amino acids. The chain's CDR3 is CASSGMGASEAFF. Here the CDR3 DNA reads TGTGCCAGCAGTGGTATGGGGGCGAGTGAAGCTTTCTTT. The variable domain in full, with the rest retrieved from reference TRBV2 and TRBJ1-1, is EPEVTQTPSHQVTQMGQEVILRCVPISNHLYFYWYRQILGQKVEFLVSFYNNEISEKSEIFDDQFSVERPDGSNFTLKIRSTKLEDSAMYFCASSGMGASEAFFGQGTRLTVV.